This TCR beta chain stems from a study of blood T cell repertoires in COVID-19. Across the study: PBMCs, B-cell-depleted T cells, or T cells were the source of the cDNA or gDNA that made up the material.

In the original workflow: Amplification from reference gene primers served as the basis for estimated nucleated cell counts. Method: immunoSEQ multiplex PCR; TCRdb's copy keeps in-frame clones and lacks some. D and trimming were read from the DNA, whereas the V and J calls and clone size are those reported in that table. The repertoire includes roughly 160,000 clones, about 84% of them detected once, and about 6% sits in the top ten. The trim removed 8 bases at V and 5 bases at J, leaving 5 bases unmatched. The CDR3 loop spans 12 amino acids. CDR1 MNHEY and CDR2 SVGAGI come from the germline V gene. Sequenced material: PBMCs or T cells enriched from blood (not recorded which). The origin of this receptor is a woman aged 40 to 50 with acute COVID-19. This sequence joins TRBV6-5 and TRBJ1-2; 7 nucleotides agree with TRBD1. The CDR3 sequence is CASWTGPYGYTF. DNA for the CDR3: TGTGCCAGCTGGACAGGTCCATATGGCTACACCTTC.